This note documents a single T cell receptor beta chain sequence. Authors' analysis steps: Amplification from reference gene primers served as the basis for estimated nucleated cell counts. Using immunoSEQ multiplex PCR, the repertoire was profiled, and TCRdb retains in-frame clones only, with some absent. V and J calls and clone size are those listed in that table; D and trimming were worked out from the DNA. Of tens of thousands of clones listed, about 88% are singletons. This specimen comes from a study of blood T cell repertoires in COVID-19. In the study overall: Collection of acute and convalescent COVID-19 samples took place in the United States, Italy and Spain. T cells, B-cell-depleted T cells, or PBMCs provided the cDNA or gDNA that served as material.

Sample: peripheral blood. This receptor was obtained from a human donor in a cohort sampled during active COVID-19. The donor label of this sample is uncertain.

The CDR3 reads CSASHGGSSYEQFF. CDR3 bases: TGCAGTGCTAGTCATGGCGGGAGCTCCTATGAGCAGTTCTTC. The rearrangement links TRBV20-1 to TRBJ2-1; TRBD2 aligns across 7 bases. The V segment lost 3 bases and the J segment 8 bases; nucleotides outside the gene matches: 10. The CDR3 contains 14 residues. The V gene's germline CDR1 is DFQATT and CDR2 SNEGSKA (reference sequence).